The 12 T cell receptor beta chains given below trace back to one sample, sequenced in a study of blood T cell repertoires in COVID-19. Repertoires were generated with immunoSEQ multiplex PCR, while TCRdb's copy carries only in-frame clones and drops some. This table has approximately 230,000 clones, around 80% appearing once. The sample taken for sequencing was peripheral blood. These receptor sequences come from a man older than 75 with acute or convalescent COVID-19.

V usage is TRBV27 and J usage is TRBJ2-2, with TRBD1 matching over 9 bases. This CDR3 is 17 amino acids long. Per the germline V gene, CDR1 is MNHEY and CDR2 is SMNVEV (reference sequence). The V gene end was trimmed by 2 bases and the J gene end by 3 bases; junction bases not matched to a gene: 7. The CDR3 is CASSLSTGGAYTGELFF. Written as DNA, the CDR3 is TGTGCCAGCAGTTTAAGCACAGGGGGCGCGTACACCGGGGAGCTGTTTTTT.

The chain uses TRBV29-1 and TRBJ1-2, with 7 bases identical to TRBD1. Losses at the gene ends were 3 bases for V and 7 bases for J; bases not matched to a gene: 5. The CDR3 loop spans 12 amino acids. Germline CDR1 SQVTM, CDR2 ANQGSEA. Here the CDR3 DNA reads TGCAGCGTTGACAGGGGGGATAGTGGCTACACCTTC. This translates into CSVDRGDSGYTF. Using reference TRBV29-1 and TRBJ1-2 for the parts outside the CDR3, the full variable domain is SAVISQKPSRDICQRGTSLTIQCQVDSQVTMMFWYRQQPGQSLTLIATANQGSEATYESGFVIDKFPISRPNLTFSTLTVSNMSPEDSSIYLCSVDRGDSGYTFGSGTRLTVV.

This clone was observed a single time. V gene TRBV25-1 combines with J gene TRBJ2-5, with D unresolved. V was trimmed by 4 bases and J by 3 bases, leaving 15 bases between them. Looked up from germline, CDR1 is MGHDK and CDR2 is SYGVNS. The CDR3 is 15 residues long. The CDR3 spells CASSALTRKEETQYF. In DNA form, the CDR3 reads TGTGCCAGCAGTGCACTAACAAGAAAGGAAGAGACCCAGTACTTC.

This clone was counted once. The V call is TRBV27, the J call TRBJ1-2, with D hard to call. The CDR3 runs to 15 residues. Trimming removed 1 base at V and 8 bases at J, with 17 bases between. Germline V CDR1 and CDR2: MNHEY, SMNVEV (reference sequence). CDR3 nucleotides: TGTGCCAGCAGTTTATTACCCCTACCGCGTCGGGGCTACACCTTC. This codes for CASSLLPLPRRGYTF.

The chain links TRBV24-1 to TRBJ2-3, with 8 bases lining up with TRBD2. Germline CDR1 is KGHDR and CDR2 is SFDVKD. The CDR3 has 16 amino acids. J lost 2 bases, V lost 3 bases, and 6 bases had no gene match. The DNA for the CDR3 is TGTGCCACCAGTGATAGTAGCGGGGAATTCACAGATACGCAGTATTTT. Its translation: CATSDSSGEFTDTQYF.

The chain uses TRBV2 and TRBJ1-2, with no clear D. The CDR3 contains 13 residues. In germline, CDR1 is SNHLY, CDR2 FYNNEI. V dropped 4 bases and J dropped 2 bases, with 8 bases sitting between them. The CDR3 here is CASSVDLNYGYTF. CDR3 DNA: TGTGCCAGCAGTGTGGACTTAAACTATGGCTACACCTTC.

V is TRBV5-6 and J is TRBJ2-7; TRBD1 agrees at 12 bases. Germline CDR1 reads SGHDT; CDR2 reads YYEEEE. The CDR3 sequence is 16 residues long. The ends lost 4 bases at V and 3 bases at J; junction bases unmatched: 8. In nucleotides, the CDR3 is TGTGCCAGCAGCCTCATCGGGACAGGGGGCTTCTACGAGCAGTACTTC. Amino acids: CASSLIGTGGFYEQYF.

This chain connects TRBV28 to TRBJ1-4, with TRBD1 as a possible D gene (5 bases). V lost 10 bases to trimming and J lost 7 bases, with 19 bases between them. CDR1 and CDR2 from the germline V gene are MDHEN and SYDVKM. CDR3 length equals 14 residues. The CDR3 nucleotides read TGTGCCATCCGGGGACCAGGGACTTTTGAAAAACTGTTTTTT. Protein sequence: CAIRGPGTFEKLFF.

This clone has a single count. The CDR3 DNA reads TGCGCCAGCAGCTTGGACAGAAACACTGAAGCTTTCTTT. Its translation: CASSLDRNTEAFF. The chain is built from TRBV5-1 and TRBJ1-1; D remains ambiguous. Germline V lookup: CDR1 SGHRS, CDR2 YFSETQ. The V and J ends lost 0 bases and 2 bases respectively, with 5 bases between them. The CDR3 sequence is 13 residues long.

The chain links TRBV28 to TRBJ1-2; a possible D gene is TRBD1 (5 bases). Germline values: CDR1 MDHEN, CDR2 SYDVKM. The V gene lost 4 bases and the J gene lost 6 bases, with 15 bases spanning the gap. The CDR3 totals 14 residues. DNA of the CDR3: TGTGCCAGCAGTTCCATCCGACAGCTCAATGGCTACACCTTC. It codes for CASSSIRQLNGYTF.

The rearrangement uses TRBV4-1 and TRBJ1-4, with a tentative D call TRBD1 (5 bases). Germline lookup yields CDR1 MGHRA and CDR2 YSYEKL. This CDR3 comprises 14 residues. With 4 bases removed from V and 1 base from J, the gap between germline ends came to 7 bases. CDR3 bases: TGCGCCAGCAGCCCCGGGGGAACTAATGAAAAACTGTTTTTT. It codes for CASSPGGTNEKLFF.

The chain recombines TRBV19 with TRBJ2-3; D is undetermined. Germline lookup yields CDR1 LNHDA and CDR2 SQIVND (reference sequence). V was pared by 8 bases and J by 6 bases, with 24 bases between. CDR3 length: 16 residues. DNA for the CDR3: TGTGCCAGTTCGATGGCCGCGCTCGAACTCGGGGATACGCAGTATTTT. Amino acid sequence: CASSMAALELGDTQYF.